The 29 T cell receptor beta chains presented below share a single source sample, sequenced in a study of spatial heterogeneity in lung cancer. Whole-study results and caveats: Counts of expanded alpha and beta TCRs within tumors tracked the tumor nonsynonymous mutation count.

Their recognized antigens are unknown. TCRdb reprocessed the 5' RACE reads with MiXCR, giving one entry per CDR3 protein. The sample lists approximately 12,000 distinct CDR3 sequences; 5.1% were seen once. Stated time point: sample taken at primary tumor resection. The starting material was lung tumor tissue, obtained at surgery. These receptors originate from a male donor with early-stage non-small cell lung cancer.

This clonotype was counted at least ten times. This beta chain slipped into a library made for alpha chains as a stray read, so its size is not meaningful. The V call is TRBV7-2, the J call TRBJ2-3; D may be TRBD1 (5 bases). V dropped 8 bases and J dropped 5 bases, with 11 bases sitting between them. Germline lookup yields CDR1 SGHTA and CDR2 FQGNSA. The CDR3 is 12 amino acids. In nucleotides, the CDR3 is TGTGCCAGCGGTGTAACAGGAGATACGCAGTATTTT. Translated, it gives CASGVTGDTQYF.

This clonotype came up a few times. A library prepared for alpha chains yielded this beta chain as an off-target read; its size is of little meaning. This chain's CDR3 is CASSLASPSYEQYF. In DNA form, the CDR3 reads TGCGCCAGCAGCTTGGCCAGTCCGTCCTACGAGCAGTACTTC. This chain joins TRBV5-1 and TRBJ2-7; D ambiguous. From germline, CDR1 is SGHRS and CDR2 YFSETQ. CDR3 size: 14 residues. V lost 0 bases to trimming and J lost 1 base, with 8 bases between them.

Many counts were recorded for this clonotype. This beta chain slipped into a library made for alpha chains as a stray read, so its size is not meaningful. The chain employs TRBV20-1 and TRBJ2-7; D might be TRBD1 (5 bases). With 5 bases removed from V and 0 bases from J, the gap between germline ends came to 11 bases. The CDR3 runs to 13 residues. Germline assignment: CDR1 DFQATT and CDR2 SNEGSKA (reference sequence). CDR3 in DNA: TGCAGTGCTTCCAAGACAGCCTCCTACGAGCAGTACTTC. Translation gives CSASKTASYEQYF.

Many counts were recorded for this clonotype. This beta chain is an unintended read in a library built for alpha chains; its size means little. The rearrangement joins TRBV29-1 to TRBJ1-1; no clear D. V lost 4 bases to trimming and J lost 1 base, with 19 bases between them. Per the germline V gene, CDR1 is SQVTM and CDR2 is ANQGSEA. The length of the CDR3 is 16 residues. CDR3 nucleotides: TGCAGCGTTGCGCTGGGAACCGGACGTAAGAACACTGAAGCTTTCTTT. Translation: CSVALGTGRKNTEAFF.

This clonotype is labeled as medium-sized. In a library made to pick up alpha chains, this beta chain is a stray read with a size that means little. The rearrangement joins TRBV6-2 or TRBV6-3 to TRBJ2-7; maybe TRBD2 (5 bases). The germline V gene has CDR1 MNHEY and CDR2 SVGEGT. The ends were cut back, 2 bases at V and 3 bases at J, with 11 bases in the middle. CDR3 size: 14 residues. Written as DNA, the CDR3 is TGTGCCAGCAGTTACGGACTCTCCAACTACGAGCAGTACTTC. Translation: CASSYGLSNYEQYF.

In its sample, this clonotype was seen many times. A library prepared for alpha chains yielded this beta chain as an off-target read; its size is of little meaning. This rearrangement joins TRBV5-1 to TRBJ1-5; D ambiguous. Trimming shortened V by 0 bases and J by 7 bases, and 11 bases separated the two germline ends. The CDR3 is 14 amino acids. Germline CDR1 and CDR2: SGHRS and YFSETQ. The CDR3 DNA is TGCGCCAGCAGCTTGGGCGGGTGGCGGCAGCCCCAGCATTTT. Translation gives CASSLGGWRQPQHF.

To note about this clonotype: This beta chain turned up in a library designed for alpha chains; as an off-target read, its abundance says little. The rearrangement joins TRBV28 to TRBJ2-4; 11 nucleotides agree with TRBD1. This CDR3 comprises 13 residues. J was trimmed by 10 bases and V by 4 bases; bases with no gene match: 3. From germline, CDR1 is MDHEN and CDR2 SYDVKM. This CDR3 reads CASSWGTGGIQYF. Here the CDR3 DNA reads TGTGCCAGCAGTTGGGGGACAGGGGGAATTCAGTACTTC.

In regard to this clonotype: This beta chain is an unintended read in a library built for alpha chains; its size means little. CDR3 coding DNA: TGTGCCAGCAGCTTCGCGCAGGGCCCGGGGGCGACGCAGTATTTT. Residues: CASSFAQGPGATQYF. The chain combines TRBV7-2 with TRBJ2-3; perhaps D is TRBD1 or TRBD2 (6 bases each). Germline V lookup: CDR1 SGHTA, CDR2 FQGNSA. V lost 3 bases and J lost 9, with 19 bases in between. This CDR3 has 15 amino acids.

As concerns this clonotype: This beta chain is a stray sequence in a library constructed for alpha chains; its clone size is not meaningful. The CDR3 loop reads CATWDRGKNGYTF. In DNA form, the CDR3 reads TGTGCCACCTGGGACAGGGGTAAAAATGGCTACACCTTC. The rearrangement uses TRBV2 and TRBJ1-2, with 10 positions matching TRBD1. This CDR3 is built from 13 residues. V gave up 10 bases and J gave up 6 bases; unmatched junction bases: 8. Germline loops: CDR1 SNHLY, CDR2 FYNNEI. Variable domain in full (rest from reference TRBV2 and TRBJ1-2): EPEVTQTPSHQVTQMGQEVILRCVPISNHLYFYWYRQILGQKVEFLVSFYNNEISEKSEIFDDQFSVERPDGSNFTLKIRSTKLEDSAMYFCATWDRGKNGYTFGSGTRLTVV.

This clonotype was recorded at least ten times. This beta chain is a stray read from a library made for alpha chains; its abundance is not meaningful. J is TRBJ2-4 and V is TRBV6-2 or TRBV6-3; a possible D gene is TRBD2 (5 bases). Germline CDR1 is MNHEY and CDR2 is SVGEGT. Between the trimmed V and J ends, which lost 7 bases and 7 bases, there was a span of 14 bases. CDR3 length: 13 amino acids. CDR3 DNA: TGTGCCAGCACCTTGGACTCCCTTAACATTCAGTACTTC. Residues: CASTLDSLNIQYF.

This clonotype was observed a handful of times. With the library built for alpha chains, this beta chain is off target and its frequency is not meaningful. The chain employs TRBV7-2 and TRBJ2-5, with 10 bases identical to TRBD1. The germline V gene has CDR1 SGHTA and CDR2 FQGNSA. The trim removed 4 bases at V and 6 bases at J, leaving 5 bases unmatched. The length of the CDR3 is 14 residues. For the CDR3, the DNA is TGTGCCAGCAGCTCTCGGACAGGGGGTCAGACCCAGTACTTC. This codes for CASSSRTGGQTQYF.

This clonotype was recorded many times. This beta chain is off target for a library built for alpha chains, so its abundance means little. This rearrangement joins TRBV20-1 to TRBJ2-5; 9 bases are shared with TRBD1. CDR1 and CDR2 (germline): DFQATT, SNEGSKA (reference sequence). Germline trimming cut 3 bases from V and 5 bases from J; bases unmatched to any gene: 7. This CDR3 has 14 amino acids. CDR3 coding DNA: TGCAGTGCTAGGGACAGGGGATTGAGCGAGACCCAGTACTTC. Protein: CSARDRGLSETQYF.

This clonotype was found many times. This beta chain turned up in a library designed for alpha chains; as an off-target read, its abundance says little. CDR3 amino acids: CSADPGVGSLSSYNEQFF. CDR3 nucleotides: TGCAGTGCTGACCCTGGGGTGGGGTCCCTGAGCTCCTACAATGAGCAGTTCTTC. The V gene is TRBV20-1, the J gene TRBJ2-1; D uncertain. Trimming shortened V by 5 bases and J by 0 bases, and 23 bases separated the two germline ends. Germline V gene lookup returns CDR1 DFQATT and CDR2 SNEGSKA (reference sequence). This CDR3 is 18 amino acids long.

This clonotype was observed many times. The library was designed around alpha chains, so this beta chain is a stray read whose abundance carries little weight. The gene calls are TRBV6-1 and TRBJ2-7; D possibly matches TRBD1 or TRBD2 (5 bases each). CDR3 length: 15 amino acids. Trimming pared 0 bases from V and 5 bases from J, leaving 14 bases between. The V gene's germline CDR1 is MNHNS and CDR2 SASEGT. The CDR3: CASSEARKGTNEQYF. For the CDR3, the DNA is TGTGCCAGCAGTGAAGCTCGTAAAGGGACCAACGAGCAGTACTTC.

This clonotype was counted at least ten times. Within a library made for alpha chains, this beta chain is off target, and its count is uninformative. The chain has TRBV9 and TRBJ2-3; no clear D gene. The germline CDR1 and CDR2 sequences are SGDLS and YYNGEE. V was trimmed by 0 bases and J by 7 bases, leaving 9 bases between them. This CDR3 has 13 amino acids. As DNA, the CDR3 is TGTGCCAGCAGCGTAGAGGAATACCATACGCAGTATTTT. Its translation: CASSVEEYHTQYF.

This clonotype was observed at least ten times. The library was prepared for alpha chains; this beta chain is a stray read, so its frequency means little. This rearrangement joins TRBV29-1 to TRBJ1-5; D might be TRBD1 (5 bases). Trimming took 4 bases from V and 4 from J, leaving 14 bases between them. This CDR3 is 14 amino acids long. Germline CDR1 is SQVTM and CDR2 is ANQGSEA. CDR3 loop: CSVGGTDPNQPQHF. Written as DNA, the CDR3 is TGCAGCGTTGGTGGGACGGATCCTAATCAGCCCCAGCATTTT. The variable domain in full, completed from reference TRBV29-1 and TRBJ1-5, reads SAVISQKPSRDICQRGTSLTIQCQVDSQVTMMFWYRQQPGQSLTLIATANQGSEATYESGFVIDKFPISRPNLTFSTLTVSNMSPEDSSIYLCSVGGTDPNQPQHFGDGTRLSIL.

Worth noting for this clonotype: Because this beta chain is a stray read in a library intended to capture alpha chains, its abundance should not be given much weight. The genes are TRBV10-3 and TRBJ2-7; TRBD2 matches 7 bases. CDR1 is ENHRY, CDR2 SYGVKD, per germline. CDR3 length: 11 residues. The V segment lost 8 bases and the J segment 2 bases; nucleotides outside the gene matches: 0. CDR3 bases: TGTGCCATCGGGACTACCTACGAGCAGTACTTC. Encoded protein: CAIGTTYEQYF.

This clonotype was observed a handful of times. Being off target in a library aimed at alpha chains, this beta chain has a size of little meaning. CDR3 loop: CASSEGLVAFF. In nucleotides, the CDR3 is TGTGCCAGCAGTGAGGGGTTAGTAGCTTTCTTT. V and J are TRBV25-1 and TRBJ1-1; no reliable D call. The germline V gene encodes CDR1 MGHDK and CDR2 SYGVNS. The germline V and J ends were trimmed by 3 bases and 10 bases, with 9 bases remaining between them. This CDR3 region has 11 residues.

This clonotype appeared a few times. Found in a library prepared for alpha chains, this beta chain is an off-target read, and its abundance has little meaning. The V and J genes are TRBV28 and TRBJ1-5; D possibly corresponds to TRBD1 (5 bases). CDR1 and CDR2 (germline): MDHEN, SYDVKM. Trimming cost V 6 bases and J 4 bases, with 13 bases left between them. The CDR3 length is 14 residues. CDR3 protein: CASSFAGENQPQHF. The CDR3 nucleotides are TGTGCCAGCAGCTTTGCGGGGGAGAATCAGCCCCAGCATTTT. The full variable domain, rest sourced from reference TRBV28 and TRBJ1-5, is DVKVTQSSRYLVKRTGEKVFLECVQDMDHENMFWYRQDPGLGLRLIYFSYDVKMKEKGDIPEGYSVSREKKERFSLILESASTNQTSMYLCASSFAGENQPQHFGDGTRLSIL.

The sample holds many counts of this clonotype. The library was built for alpha chains, so this beta chain is an off-target read and its size means little. DNA of the CDR3: TGTGCCAGCAGTAGTCGACAGGGGGATGAGCAGTTCTTC. Translating gives CASSSRQGDEQFF. The chain recombines TRBV6-5 with TRBJ2-1, with TRBD1 matching 9 bases. The CDR3 length is 13 residues. V trimming: 5 bases; J trimming: 8 bases; junction bases outside the gene matches: 4. The V gene's germline CDR1 is MNHEY and CDR2 SVGAGI.

This clonotype was recorded many times. Within a library made for alpha chains, this beta chain is off target, and its count is uninformative. The CDR3 sequence: CASSFTGAPGNTIYF. DNA of the CDR3: TGTGCCAGCAGCTTTACAGGGGCCCCTGGAAACACCATATATTTT. The genes are TRBV7-2 and TRBJ1-3; the match to TRBD1 covers 7 bases. The V segment lost 3 bases and the J segment 2 bases; nucleotides outside the gene matches: 4. There are 15 residues in the CDR3. In germline, CDR1 is SGHTA, CDR2 FQGNSA.

The sample holds many counts of this clonotype. This beta chain is off target for a library built for alpha chains, so its abundance means little. The V gene is TRBV5-5, the J gene TRBJ2-5, with D perhaps matching TRBD1 (8 bases). Trimming stripped 4 bases from V and 5 bases from J, with 15 bases between. Germline CDR1 and CDR2: SGHKS and YYEKEE (reference sequence). The CDR3 spans 14 residues. CDR3 amino acids: CASSLQGGKETQYF. The CDR3, as DNA: TGTGCCAGCAGCCTACAGGGGGGGAAGGAGACCCAGTACTTC. The entire variable domain, with the rest obtained from reference TRBV5-5 and TRBJ2-5, is as follows: DAGVTQSPTHLIKTRGQQVTLRCSPISGHKSVSWYQQVLGQGPQFIFQYYEKEERGRGNFPDRFSARQFPNYSSELNVNALLLGDSALYLCASSLQGGKETQYFGPGTRLLVL.

This clonotype was found many times. The library was built for alpha chains, so this beta chain is an off-target read and its size means little. V usage is TRBV4-2 and J usage is TRBJ1-2; tentatively, D is TRBD1 (6 bases). V lost 6 bases, J lost 4 bases, and 12 bases lay in between. CDR1 and CDR2 (germline): LGHNA, YNFKEQ. This CDR3 region has 13 residues. CDR3 DNA: TGTGCCAGCAGACTACAGGGCACCTATGGCTACACCTTC. It specifies CASRLQGTYGYTF.

This clonotype was found a few times. This beta chain slipped into a library made for alpha chains as a stray read, so its size is not meaningful. V and J are TRBV11-3 and TRBJ2-7, with D perhaps TRBD2 (5 bases). The CDR3 has 12 amino acids. Trimming took off 0 bases at V and 9 bases at J, with 9 bases between the two ends. The germline V gene has CDR1 SGHNT and CDR2 YENEEA. In DNA, the CDR3 is TGTGCCAGCAGCTTAGAGGGAGAGGTGCAGTACTTC. Its translation is CASSLEGEVQYF.

On this clonotype itself: A library prepared for alpha chains yielded this beta chain as an off-target read; its size is of little meaning. This chain joins TRBV20-1 and TRBJ2-2; D is ambiguous. Deletions cut 1 base from V and 6 bases from J, with 9 bases between. This CDR3 has 13 residues. The germline gives CDR1 DFQATT, CDR2 SNEGSKA (reference sequence). In DNA form, the CDR3 reads TGCAGTGCTAGAGTCCCTAGTTCCGGGGAGCTGTTTTTT. This encodes CSARVPSSGELFF.

The sample holds many counts of this clonotype. This beta chain represents an off-target read in a library built for alpha chains; its size is of limited meaning. This rearrangement joins TRBV5-4 to TRBJ1-1, with TRBD1 identical over 9 bases. With V trimmed by 0 bases and J by 0 bases, 6 bases remained unmatched. This CDR3 comprises 17 residues. Germline V gene data show CDR1 as SGHNT and CDR2 as YYREEE (reference sequence). This CDR3 reads CASSLGWTGDMNTEAFF. The CDR3 nucleotides read TGTGCCAGCAGCTTGGGTTGGACAGGGGACATGAACACTGAAGCTTTCTTT. The full variable domain, in which reference TRBV5-4 and TRBJ1-1 provide the parts outside the CDR3, is ETGVTQSPTHLIKTRGQQVTLRCSSQSGHNTVSWYQQALGQGPQFIFQYYREEENGRGNFPPRFSGLQFPNYSSELNVNALELDDSALYLCASSLGWTGDMNTEAFFGQGTRLTVV.

This clonotype occurred many times. This beta chain turned up in a library designed for alpha chains; as an off-target read, its abundance says little. The chain couples TRBV20-1 to TRBJ1-2; unclear D gene. The CDR3 runs 14 residues. Deletions cut 6 bases from V and 8 bases from J, with 22 bases between. CDR1 is DFQATT, CDR2 SNEGSKA, per germline (reference sequence). Here the CDR3 reads CSASNRPPRAGYTF. CDR3 in DNA: TGCAGTGCCAGTAACCGGCCCCCCCGGGCCGGCTACACCTTC.

This clonotype was seen at least ten times. This beta chain is a stray sequence in a library constructed for alpha chains; its clone size is not meaningful. The chain links TRBV7-2 to TRBJ2-7; D remains unclear. Trimming left V 5 bases short and J 0 bases short, with 11 bases between. Looked up from germline, CDR1 is SGHTA and CDR2 is FQGNSA. The CDR3 is 14 residues long. The CDR3, as DNA: TGTGCCAGCAGCGCCCAGGCGACCTCCTACGAGCAGTACTTC. Translation: CASSAQATSYEQYF.

The table lists this clonotype with many counts. This beta chain came through as a stray read in a library set up for alpha chains, and its size says little. The gene calls are TRBV20-1 and TRBJ1-5; D is uncertain. CDR1 is DFQATT and CDR2 is SNEGSKA in the germline V gene (reference sequence). This CDR3 region has 12 residues. V lost 3 bases, J lost 1 base, and 4 bases lay in between. CDR3 nucleotides: TGCAGTGCTAGGCAGAGCAATCAGCCCCAGCATTTT. Translated: CSARQSNQPQHF.